This is a list of T cell receptor beta chains from one sample in a study of T cell repertoires in cytomegalovirus infection. These receptors are not linked to any known antigen. TCRdb recomputed calls from the reads with MiXCR, one row per CDR3 protein. The sample contains 250,000 to 400,000 distinct CDR3 sequences, roughly 25% of which appear only once. The sample consisted of cultured PBMCs, taken from culture after CMV antigen stimulation. The origin of the receptors is a human donor in good health (CMV status not recorded). Some clones in this sample may be carry-over from other donors' samples. Each CDR3 is given with its conserved first and last residue. Each record gives: clone size, V gene, J gene, D gene, CDR3 DNA, CDR3 protein. The D gene is left open where the match is weak. For some rows the clone size is stated as once, few or many, or as a class when expanded; others skip it.

abundance: .
v_gene: TRBV14
j_gene: TRBJ1-1
d_gene: .
CDR3nt: TGTGCCAGCAGCCCGAAGAGTATAAACACTGAAGCTTTCTTT
CDR3aa: CASSPKSINTEAFF

abundance: .
v_gene: TRBV30
j_gene: TRBJ1-6
d_gene: TRBD1
CDR3nt: TGTGCCTGGGCACAGGGACAGGGGTCACCCCTCCACTTT
CDR3aa: CAWAQGQGSPLHF

abundance: .
v_gene: TRBV7-9
j_gene: TRBJ2-5
d_gene: .
CDR3nt: TGTGCCAGCAGCGGTGCCAGTGGCCAGTACTTC
CDR3aa: CASSGASGQYF

abundance: many
v_gene: TRBV20-1
j_gene: TRBJ2-3
d_gene: TRBD2
CDR3nt: TGCAGTGCTAGAGCGGGGGGGAGCACAGATACGCAGTATTTT
CDR3aa: CSARAGGSTDTQYF

abundance: .
v_gene: TRBV19
j_gene: TRBJ2-3
d_gene: TRBD1
CDR3nt: TGTGCCACCCAAGGACAGGGATCAGATACGCAGTATTTT
CDR3aa: CATQGQGSDTQYF

abundance: few
v_gene: TRBV5-5
j_gene: TRBJ2-2
d_gene: .
CDR3nt: TGTGCCAGCAGCTTGGCCCGGTGGGGGCGAACCTTCACCGGGGAGCTGTTTTTT
CDR3aa: CASSLARWGRTFTGELFF

abundance: many
v_gene: TRBV7-2
j_gene: TRBJ1-5
d_gene: .
CDR3nt: TGTGCCAGCAGCTTAACATCGCAGGAGCAGCCCCAGCATTTT
CDR3aa: CASSLTSQEQPQHF

abundance: few
v_gene: TRBV7-6
j_gene: TRBJ2-3
d_gene: .
CDR3nt: TGTGCCAGCACCACTCTGTCAGATACGCAGTATTTT
CDR3aa: CASTTLSDTQYF

abundance: few
v_gene: TRBV20-1
j_gene: TRBJ2-5
d_gene: TRBD2
CDR3nt: TGCAGTTCACTAGCGGAGGGGGGGGAGACCCAGTACTTC
CDR3aa: CSSLAEGGETQYF

abundance: .
v_gene: TRBV6-1
j_gene: TRBJ1-2
d_gene: TRBD1
CDR3nt: TGTGCCAGCAGCTGGACAGGGACGGGCTACACCTTC
CDR3aa: CASSWTGTGYTF

abundance: many
v_gene: TRBV12-3/TRBV12-4
j_gene: TRBJ1-2
d_gene: TRBD1
CDR3nt: TGTGCCAGCACTCCCATACCCCAGGGGGACCAGGGCTACACCTTC
CDR3aa: CASTPIPQGDQGYTF

abundance: .
v_gene: TRBV6-5
j_gene: TRBJ2-7
d_gene: .
CDR3nt: TGTGCCAGCAGTTACGCCAGGGTCGGTGTGCAGTACTTC
CDR3aa: CASSYARVGVQYF

abundance: few
v_gene: TRBV12-3/TRBV12-4
j_gene: TRBJ1-3
d_gene: .
CDR3nt: TGTGCCAGCACCCCGCCCGGCCCCCCACGCACCATATATTTT
CDR3aa: CASTPPGPPRTIYF

abundance: few
v_gene: TRBV7-8
j_gene: TRBJ1-5
d_gene: .
CDR3nt: TGTGCCAGCAGCCAGAGGGGTCAGCCCCAGCATTTT
CDR3aa: CASSQRGQPQHF

abundance: .
v_gene: TRBV19
j_gene: TRBJ1-2
d_gene: .
CDR3nt: TGTGCCAGTAGGAGAAATGGCTACACCTTC
CDR3aa: CASRRNGYTF

abundance: many
v_gene: TRBV7-2
j_gene: TRBJ2-5
d_gene: .
CDR3nt: TGTGCCAGCAGCTTATCAGGGTACGGCGAGACCCAGTACTTC
CDR3aa: CASSLSGYGETQYF

abundance: many
v_gene: TRBV6-5
j_gene: TRBJ1-1
d_gene: .
CDR3nt: TGTGCCAGCAGTTACTATTTTGGACGGGAAGCTTTCTTT
CDR3aa: CASSYYFGREAFF

abundance: .
v_gene: TRBV4-1
j_gene: TRBJ1-1
d_gene: .
CDR3nt: TGCGCCAGCAGCCAAGAGGGGGTTTACACTGAAGCTTTCTTT
CDR3aa: CASSQEGVYTEAFF

abundance: .
v_gene: TRBV19
j_gene: TRBJ1-4
d_gene: .
CDR3nt: TGTGCCAGCCGGGGACGGCAAATTAATGAAAAACTGTTTTTT
CDR3aa: CASRGRQINEKLFF

abundance: many
v_gene: TRBV28
j_gene: TRBJ1-3
d_gene: .
CDR3nt: TGTGCCAGCAGCCCCGTCGGGGTTGGAAACACCATATATTTT
CDR3aa: CASSPVGVGNTIYF

abundance: few
v_gene: TRBV6-6
j_gene: TRBJ1-5
d_gene: .
CDR3nt: TGTGCCAGCAGTTATCCTTCAGGACGCAATCAGCCCCAGCATTTT
CDR3aa: CASSYPSGRNQPQHF

abundance: once
v_gene: TRBV29-1
j_gene: TRBJ1-5
d_gene: .
CDR3nt: TGCAGCGCCAGCTATAGCAATCAGCCCCAGCATTTT
CDR3aa: CSASYSNQPQHF

abundance: .
v_gene: TRBV5-4
j_gene: TRBJ1-2
d_gene: .
CDR3nt: TGTGCCAGCAGCTTGGCCCTCGGAGGGAATGGCTACACCTTC
CDR3aa: CASSLALGGNGYTF

abundance: many
v_gene: TRBV7-9
j_gene: TRBJ2-3
d_gene: .
CDR3nt: TGTGCCAGCACCCCGGCGGACAGAAAAAGCACAGATACGCAGTATTTT
CDR3aa: CASTPADRKSTDTQYF

abundance: many
v_gene: TRBV7-2
j_gene: TRBJ2-3
d_gene: TRBD2
CDR3nt: TGTGCCAGCAGCTTTTGGTCTAGCGGGAGCCAAGATACGCAGTATTTT
CDR3aa: CASSFWSSGSQDTQYF

abundance: few
v_gene: TRBV5-5
j_gene: TRBJ2-2
d_gene: .
CDR3nt: TGTGCCAGCAGCCAGACCCTTACGACCTACACCGGGGAGCTGTTTTTT
CDR3aa: CASSQTLTTYTGELFF

abundance: .
v_gene: TRBV7-4
j_gene: TRBJ2-3
d_gene: TRBD2
CDR3nt: TGTGCCAGCAGCTTTATCGCGGGAGGGCCGACAGATACGCAGTATTTT
CDR3aa: CASSFIAGGPTDTQYF

abundance: many
v_gene: TRBV7-2
j_gene: TRBJ2-3
d_gene: .
CDR3nt: TGTGCCAGCAGCGCATACACAGATACGCAGTATTTT
CDR3aa: CASSAYTDTQYF

abundance: .
v_gene: TRBV12-3/TRBV12-4
j_gene: TRBJ1-4
d_gene: TRBD1
CDR3nt: TGTGCCAGCAGTCCGGAGGGTCGGACAGGTGATGAAAAACTGTTTTTT
CDR3aa: CASSPEGRTGDEKLFF

abundance: many
v_gene: TRBV7-2
j_gene: TRBJ2-6
d_gene: .
CDR3nt: TGTGCCAGCAGCTTAGTCTCTGGGGCCAACGTCCTGACTTTC
CDR3aa: CASSLVSGANVLTF

abundance: many
v_gene: TRBV6-1
j_gene: TRBJ2-5
d_gene: .
CDR3nt: TGTGCCAGCAACCCTAGGGGACAAGAGACCCAGTACTTC
CDR3aa: CASNPRGQETQYF

abundance: once
v_gene: TRBV5-1
j_gene: TRBJ2-1
d_gene: TRBD2
CDR3nt: TGCGCCAGCAGCTTTGTTACTAGCGGGGGGAGCAATGAGCAGTTCTTC
CDR3aa: CASSFVTSGGSNEQFF

abundance: many
v_gene: TRBV7-8
j_gene: TRBJ1-1
d_gene: .
CDR3nt: TGTGCCAGCAGCTTAAGGGCTACAGCTTTCTTT
CDR3aa: CASSLRATAFF

abundance: many
v_gene: TRBV7-2
j_gene: TRBJ1-1
d_gene: TRBD1
CDR3nt: TGTGCCAGCAGGTATGACAGGGGTTACACTGAAGCTTTCTTT
CDR3aa: CASRYDRGYTEAFF

abundance: .
v_gene: TRBV7-6
j_gene: TRBJ2-5
d_gene: .
CDR3nt: TGTGCCAGCAGCCCCGGACAGATCGAGACCCAGTACTTC
CDR3aa: CASSPGQIETQYF

abundance: .
v_gene: TRBV2
j_gene: TRBJ2-2
d_gene: .
CDR3nt: TGTGCCAGCAGTAAAAGAGGGGGGACCGGGGAGCTGTTTTTT
CDR3aa: CASSKRGGTGELFF

abundance: .
v_gene: TRBV12-3/TRBV12-4
j_gene: TRBJ2-1
d_gene: TRBD2
CDR3nt: TGTGCCAGCAGTCCTTACGGGACTAGCGGGTTCAATGAGCAGTTCTTC
CDR3aa: CASSPYGTSGFNEQFF

abundance: few
v_gene: TRBV7-9
j_gene: TRBJ2-1
d_gene: .
CDR3nt: TGTGCCAGCAGCTTTCCCCGGACGTTGTACAATGAGCAGTTCTTC
CDR3aa: CASSFPRTLYNEQFF

abundance: .
v_gene: TRBV11-2
j_gene: TRBJ2-1
d_gene: TRBD1
CDR3nt: TGTGCCACCGCCCGGACAGGGCACTACAATGAGCAGTTCTTC
CDR3aa: CATARTGHYNEQFF

abundance: .
v_gene: TRBV12-3/TRBV12-4
j_gene: TRBJ2-2
d_gene: TRBD2
CDR3nt: TGTGCCAGCTCCGGGACTAGCGGGATGGGCACCGGGGAGCTGTTTTTT
CDR3aa: CASSGTSGMGTGELFF

abundance: .
v_gene: TRBV5-1
j_gene: TRBJ2-3
d_gene: .
CDR3nt: TGCGCCAGCAGCTTGGCCCGGACCACAGATACGCAGTATTTT
CDR3aa: CASSLARTTDTQYF

abundance: .
v_gene: TRBV5-8
j_gene: TRBJ2-2
d_gene: .
CDR3nt: TGTGCCAGCAGCTTGATTACAGGGAGCACCGGGGAGCTGTTTTTT
CDR3aa: CASSLITGSTGELFF

abundance: .
v_gene: TRBV19
j_gene: TRBJ2-1
d_gene: TRBD1
CDR3nt: TGTGCCAGTAGTATAATAGGACAGGGGAAGAACAATGAGCAGTTCTTC
CDR3aa: CASSIIGQGKNNEQFF

abundance: .
v_gene: TRBV6-2/TRBV6-3
j_gene: TRBJ2-2
d_gene: TRBD1
CDR3nt: TGTGCCAGCAGGCTAACCCCCGGGACAGGGGGCACCGGGGAGCTGTTTTTT
CDR3aa: CASRLTPGTGGTGELFF

abundance: .
v_gene: TRBV28
j_gene: TRBJ2-2
d_gene: .
CDR3nt: TGTGCCAGCAGTTTTGAACGTAACACCGGGGAGCTGTTTTTT
CDR3aa: CASSFERNTGELFF

abundance: .
v_gene: TRBV28
j_gene: TRBJ2-7
d_gene: .
CDR3nt: TGTGCCAGCAGTTTAGGGGTAGGGTTGACCTACGAGCAGTACTTC
CDR3aa: CASSLGVGLTYEQYF